The 15 T cell receptor beta chains listed next were all sequenced from one sample in a study of T cell responses to AZD1222 COVID-19 vaccine (dated by TCRdb to the early 2020s). The library came from the immunoSEQ multiplex PCR assay. Drawn from immuneACCESS, this table holds only the in-frame rearrangements with V and J called that TCRdb kept. Clones are partly lost; checked studies trace under half to an unresolved V gene and leave the rest unexplained. The sample table lists more than 70,000 clones, under 95% of them with a count of one. Of the sample, around 30% falls within the top ten clones. The time point label here, explained by the study, means: about 28 days (+/-7) after the second vaccine dose. The material sequenced was peripheral blood, taken 28 days after the second AZD1222 dose. The origin of the receptors is an adult who received the AZD1222 COVID-19 vaccine.

The V gene is TRBV11-1, the J gene TRBJ2-1; tentatively, D is TRBD2 (5 bases). Germline V gene lookup returns CDR1 SGHAT and CDR2 FQDESV (reference sequence). The CDR3 loop spans 12 amino acids. V was cut by 3 bases and J by 11 bases, with 11 bases left in between. CDR3 residues: CASSLGEGKQFF. CDR3 coding DNA: TGTGCCAGCAGCTTGGGTGAGGGAAAGCAGTTCTTC.

The chain links TRBV11-3 to TRBJ2-2, with 7 bases aligning to TRBD2. Germline V gene sequence: CDR1 SGHNT, CDR2 YENEEA. This CDR3 region has 14 residues. V lost 5 bases, J lost 5 bases, and 5 bases stayed unmatched. The CDR3 sequence is CASSRTSRTGELFF. CDR3 nucleotide sequence: TGTGCCAGCAGCCGGACTAGTCGGACCGGGGAGCTGTTTTTT.

The V gene is TRBV10-2, the J gene TRBJ2-1; TRBD2 aligns across 9 bases. CDR3 length: 15 amino acids. Looked up from germline, CDR1 is WSHSY and CDR2 is SAAADI. The ends lost 0 bases at V and 6 bases at J; junction bases unmatched: 3. This chain's CDR3 is CASSESSGSFNEQFF. Here the CDR3 DNA reads TGCGCCAGCAGTGAGTCTAGCGGGAGTTTCAATGAGCAGTTCTTC.

The chain is built from TRBV7-2 and TRBJ2-7; TRBD1 aligns across 9 bases. Germline trimming cut 1 base from V and 6 bases from J; bases unmatched to any gene: 4. Germline V gives CDR1 SGHTA, CDR2 FQGNSA. CDR3 length: 14 amino acids. The CDR3 DNA follows: TGTGCCAGCAGCTTAGGGACAGGGGAGGGCGAGCAGTACTTC. This gives the protein CASSLGTGEGEQYF.

The chain uses TRBV30 and TRBJ1-1; D unresolved. The CDR3 spans 15 residues. Germline V gene data show CDR1 as GTSNPN and CDR2 as SVGIG (reference sequence). V was cut by 0 bases and J by 4 bases, with 15 bases left in between. The CDR3 region has the DNA TGTGCCTGGAGTGTACTGGGCCCCTGGGGCACTGAAGCTTTCTTT. It is translated as CAWSVLGPWGTEAFF.

V gene TRBV5-4 combines with J gene TRBJ2-3; D is perhaps TRBD2 (6 bases). Deletions cut 4 bases from V and 6 bases from J, with 24 bases between. Germline V gene sequence: CDR1 SGHNT, CDR2 YYREEE (reference sequence). This CDR3 region has 17 residues. The CDR3: CASSLGGEGPFGDTQYF. The DNA of the CDR3 is TGTGCCAGCAGCCTCGGGGGAGAAGGGCCCTTTGGGGATACGCAGTATTTT.

This clone turned up a few times. The rearrangement links TRBV28 to TRBJ2-5, with D tentatively TRBD1 or TRBD2 (6 bases each). V was cut by 7 bases and J by 1 base, with 22 bases left in between. Per the germline V gene, CDR1 is MDHEN and CDR2 is SYDVKM. The CDR3 is 17 residues long. CDR3 region: CASTPSGAQILQETQYF. The CDR3 DNA follows: TGTGCCAGCACCCCGTCGGGGGCCCAAATACTCCAAGAGACCCAGTACTTC.

The chain links TRBV9 to TRBJ2-7; the D is unclear. Trimming removed 4 bases at V and 6 bases at J, with 11 bases between. The CDR3 length is 12 residues. CDR1 and CDR2 from the germline V gene are SGDLS and YYNGEE. The CDR3 sequence is CASSLSGSEQYF. CDR3 nucleotide sequence: TGTGCCAGCAGCCTATCCGGAAGCGAGCAGTACTTC. The full variable domain, in which reference TRBV9 and TRBJ2-7 provide the parts outside the CDR3, is DSGVTQTPKHLITATGQRVTLRCSPRSGDLSVYWYQQSLDQGLQFLIQYYNGEERAKGNILERFSAQQFPDLHSELNLSSLELGDSALYFCASSLSGSEQYFGPGTRLTVT.

The gene calls are TRBV19 and TRBJ2-3; TRBD1 matches 8 bases. The V segment lost 7 bases and the J segment 2 bases; nucleotides outside the gene matches: 8. Germline V gene lookup returns CDR1 LNHDA and CDR2 SQIVND (reference sequence). The CDR3 loop spans 15 amino acids. The CDR3 sequence is CASTPPGQVTDTQYF. CDR3 coding DNA: TGTGCCAGTACGCCTCCGGGACAGGTCACAGATACGCAGTATTTT. The full variable domain, in which reference TRBV19 and TRBJ2-3 provide the parts outside the CDR3, is DGGITQSPKYLFRKEGQNVTLSCEQNLNHDAMYWYRQDPGQGLRLIYYSQIVNDFQKGDIAEGYSVSREKKESFPLTVTSAQKNPTAFYLCASTPPGQVTDTQYFGPGTRLTVL.

The table lists this clone with a count of one. The genes are TRBV5-4 and TRBJ1-1; no reliable D call. The CDR3 extends over 13 amino acids. CDR1 and CDR2 from the germline V gene are SGHNT and YYREEE (reference sequence). V was shortened by 0 bases and J by 0 bases, with 3 bases between the two germline ends. CDR3 sequence: CASSLGLNTEAFF. The CDR3 nucleotides are TGTGCCAGCAGCTTGGGCCTGAACACTGAAGCTTTCTTT.

The rearrangement links TRBV28 to TRBJ2-1; unclear D gene. Trimming pared 3 bases from V and 10 bases from J, leaving 19 bases between. Germline assignment: CDR1 MDHEN and CDR2 SYDVKM. The CDR3 has 15 amino acids. The CDR3 region is CASSFIGKGEYEQFF. CDR3 in DNA: TGTGCCAGCAGTTTCATAGGAAAGGGCGAGTACGAGCAGTTCTTC.

This rearrangement joins TRBV20-1 to TRBJ2-5; 7 bases are shared with TRBD2. CDR1 DFQATT and CDR2 SNEGSKA come from the germline V gene (reference sequence). The CDR3 length is 15 residues. V lost 3 bases to trimming and J lost 1 base; unmatched junction nucleotides: 8. The CDR3 nucleotides read TGCAGTGCTAGTGCGCGGGAGTCTGGCCAAGAGACCCAGTACTTC. Protein product: CSASARESGQETQYF.

The CDR3 loop reads CASSPVNLDREETQYF. In nucleotides, the CDR3 is TGTGCCAGCAGCCCGGTAAACTTGGACAGGGAAGAGACCCAGTACTTC. The V call is TRBV6-2 or TRBV6-3, the J call TRBJ2-5; 8 bases match TRBD1. Losses at the gene ends were 6 bases for V and 3 bases for J; bases not matched to a gene: 12. From germline, CDR1 is MNHEY and CDR2 SVGEGT. The CDR3 loop spans 16 amino acids.

This chain connects TRBV9 to TRBJ2-3, with no clear D. V was cut by 1 base and J by 0 bases, with 6 bases left in between. Looked up from germline, CDR1 is SGDLS and CDR2 is YYNGEE. The CDR3 has 14 residues. The CDR3 reads CASSVSPSTDTQYF. The CDR3 bases are TGTGCCAGCAGCGTAAGCCCCAGCACAGATACGCAGTATTTT.

The V gene is TRBV11-2, the J gene TRBJ1-2, with TRBD1 as a possible D gene (5 bases). CDR1 is SGHAT, CDR2 FQNNGV, per germline. This CDR3 region has 15 residues. V lost 2 bases, J lost 6 bases, and 16 bases lay in between. The CDR3 is CASSLRQTFGDGYTF. CDR3 bases: TGTGCCAGCAGCTTACGACAGACTTTCGGGGATGGCTACACCTTC.